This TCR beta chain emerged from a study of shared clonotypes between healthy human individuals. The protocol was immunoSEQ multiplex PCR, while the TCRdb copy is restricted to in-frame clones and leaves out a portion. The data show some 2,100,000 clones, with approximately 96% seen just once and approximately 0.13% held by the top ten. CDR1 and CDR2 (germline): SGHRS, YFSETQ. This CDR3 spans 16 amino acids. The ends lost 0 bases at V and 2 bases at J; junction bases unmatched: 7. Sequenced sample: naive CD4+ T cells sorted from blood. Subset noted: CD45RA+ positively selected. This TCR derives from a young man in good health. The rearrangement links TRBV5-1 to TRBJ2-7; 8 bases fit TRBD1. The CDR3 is CASSLAYVTGAYEQYF. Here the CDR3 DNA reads TGCGCCAGCAGCTTGGCCTATGTGACAGGGGCCTACGAGCAGTACTTC.